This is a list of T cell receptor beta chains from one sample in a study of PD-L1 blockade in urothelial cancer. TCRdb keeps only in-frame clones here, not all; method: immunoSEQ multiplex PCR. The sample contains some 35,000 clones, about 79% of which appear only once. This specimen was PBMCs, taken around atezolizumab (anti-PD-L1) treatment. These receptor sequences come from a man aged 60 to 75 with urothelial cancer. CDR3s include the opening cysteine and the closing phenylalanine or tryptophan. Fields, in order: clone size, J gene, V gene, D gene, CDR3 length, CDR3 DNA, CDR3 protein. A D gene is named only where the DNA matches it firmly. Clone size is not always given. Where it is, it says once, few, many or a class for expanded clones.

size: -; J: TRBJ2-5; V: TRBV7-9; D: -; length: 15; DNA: TGTGCCAGCAGCTTAGGTGGGGGGGCAAAAGAGACCCAGTACTTC; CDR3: CASSLGGGAKETQYF
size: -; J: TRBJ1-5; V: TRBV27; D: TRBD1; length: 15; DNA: TGTGCCAGCAGTTCGGGGACAGGGGGGGTTCAGCCCCAGCATTTT; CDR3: CASSSGTGGVQPQHF
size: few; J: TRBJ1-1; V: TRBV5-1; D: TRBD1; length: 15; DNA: TGCGCCAGCAGCTCGTCACTACAGGGGCCCACTGAAGCTTTCTTT; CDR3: CASSSSLQGPTEAFF
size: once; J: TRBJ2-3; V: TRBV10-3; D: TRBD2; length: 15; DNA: TGTGCCATCAGTGAGATGGCGGGGGGGACAGATACGCAGTATTTT; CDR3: CAISEMAGGTDTQYF
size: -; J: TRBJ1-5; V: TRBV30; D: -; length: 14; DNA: TGTGCCTGGAGTGTAATGCGGGGCGGCCAGCCCCAGCATTTT; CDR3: CAWSVMRGGQPQHF
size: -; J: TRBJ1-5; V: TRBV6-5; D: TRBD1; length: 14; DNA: TGTGCCAGCAGTCCACAGGGGGCTCATCAGCCCCAGCATTTT; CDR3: CASSPQGAHQPQHF
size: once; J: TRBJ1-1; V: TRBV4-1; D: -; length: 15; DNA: TGCGCCAGCAGATACGGGTTCACAGGGTTCACTGAAGCTTTCTTT; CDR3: CASRYGFTGFTEAFF
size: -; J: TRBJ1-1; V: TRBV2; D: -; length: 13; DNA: TGTGCCAGCAGCCCCGGGGGGGGCACTGAAGCTTTCTTT; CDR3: CASSPGGGTEAFF
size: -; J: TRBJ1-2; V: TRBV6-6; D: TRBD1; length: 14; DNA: TGTGCCAGCAGTCCACAGGGGGCGGGTTCGGGCTACACCTTC; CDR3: CASSPQGAGSGYTF
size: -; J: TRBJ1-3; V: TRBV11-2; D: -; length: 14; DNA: TGTGCCAGCAGCTTAGGGACAGTTGGAAACACCATATATTTT; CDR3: CASSLGTVGNTIYF
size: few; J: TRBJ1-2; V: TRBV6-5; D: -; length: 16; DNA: TGTGCCAGCAGTTACTCTGGGGCCGCCGGGCCGGATGGCTACACCTTC; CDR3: CASSYSGAAGPDGYTF
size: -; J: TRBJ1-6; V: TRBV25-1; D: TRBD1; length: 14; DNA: TGTGCCAGCAGTGACCGGGACAGCAATTCACCCCTCCACTTT; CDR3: CASSDRDSNSPLHF
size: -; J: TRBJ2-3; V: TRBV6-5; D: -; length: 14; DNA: TGTGCCAGCAGGGGGACAACCCGGAGAGATACGCAGTATTTT; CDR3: CASRGTTRRDTQYF
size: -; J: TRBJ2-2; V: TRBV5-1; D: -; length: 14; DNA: TGCGCCAGCATGCCCCGGGAGAACACCGGGGAGCTGTTTTTT; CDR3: CASMPRENTGELFF
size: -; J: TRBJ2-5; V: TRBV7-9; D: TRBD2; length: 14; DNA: TGTGCCAGCAGCCCACTAGCGCCCAGGGAGACCCAGTACTTC; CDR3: CASSPLAPRETQYF
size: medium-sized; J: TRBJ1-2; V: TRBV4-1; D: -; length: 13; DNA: TGCGCCAGCAGCCAAGCAGGAAACTATGGCTACACCTTC; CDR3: CASSQAGNYGYTF
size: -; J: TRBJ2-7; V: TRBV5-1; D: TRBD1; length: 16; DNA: TGCGCCAGCAGCTATGCCGGGACAGGGACTACCTACGAGCAGTACTTC; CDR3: CASSYAGTGTTYEQYF
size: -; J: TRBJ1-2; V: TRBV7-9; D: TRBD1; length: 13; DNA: TGTGCCAGCGGCTCGGGACAGGGGTATGGCTACACCTTC; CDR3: CASGSGQGYGYTF
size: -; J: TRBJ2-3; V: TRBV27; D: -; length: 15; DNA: TGTGCCAGCAGCCCGTTGTACAGGTCCACAGATACGCAGTATTTT; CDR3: CASSPLYRSTDTQYF
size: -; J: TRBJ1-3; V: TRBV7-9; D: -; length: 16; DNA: TGTGCCAGCAGCTTACCCCAGGGGATTGATGGAAACACCATATATTTT; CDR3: CASSLPQGIDGNTIYF
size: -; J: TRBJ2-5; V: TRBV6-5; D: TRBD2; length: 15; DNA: TGTGCCAGCAGTCCGCGGGGACTAGCCTCGGAGACCCAGTACTTC; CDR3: CASSPRGLASETQYF
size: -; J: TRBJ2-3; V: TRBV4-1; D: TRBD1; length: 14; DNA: TGCGCCAGCAGCCAAGGACAGGGCCCAGATACGCAGTATTTT; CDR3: CASSQGQGPDTQYF
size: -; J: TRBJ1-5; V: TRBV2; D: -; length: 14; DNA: TGTGCCAGCAGTGACCGTCAACAGTATCAGCCCCAGCATTTT; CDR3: CASSDRQQYQPQHF
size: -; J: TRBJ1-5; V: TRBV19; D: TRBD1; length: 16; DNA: TGTGCCAGTAGTATAGTGACAGGGGGCGGCAATCAGCCCCAGCATTTT; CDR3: CASSIVTGGGNQPQHF
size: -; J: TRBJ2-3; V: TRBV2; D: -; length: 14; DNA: TGTGCCAGCAGGGCCGATACACGATCGGATACGCAGTATTTT; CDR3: CASRADTRSDTQYF
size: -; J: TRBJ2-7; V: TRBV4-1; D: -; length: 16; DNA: TGCGCCAGCAGCCTCTTCGGACAGGGCGGGAGCGACGAGCAGTACTTC; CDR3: CASSLFGQGGSDEQYF
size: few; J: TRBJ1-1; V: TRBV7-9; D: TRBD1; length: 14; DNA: TGTGCCAGCAGAGGGACAGGGGGTTTCACTGAAGCTTTCTTT; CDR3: CASRGTGGFTEAFF
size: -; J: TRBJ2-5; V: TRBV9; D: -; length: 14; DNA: TGTGCCAGCAGCTTGGGGACTCGCGGCGAGACCCAGTACTTC; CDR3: CASSLGTRGETQYF
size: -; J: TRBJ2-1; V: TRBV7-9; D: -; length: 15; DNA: TGTGCCAGCAGCCCTCCCGGACAGCCCTACAATGAGCAGTTCTTC; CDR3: CASSPPGQPYNEQFF
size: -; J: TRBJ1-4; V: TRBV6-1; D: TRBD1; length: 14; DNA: TGTGCCAGCAGCGCCGGGACAGACAATGAAAAACTGTTTTTT; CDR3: CASSAGTDNEKLFF
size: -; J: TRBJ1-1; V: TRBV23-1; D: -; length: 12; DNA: TGCGCCAGCAGTCAAAGGGGGAATGAAGCTTTCTTT; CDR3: CASSQRGNEAFF
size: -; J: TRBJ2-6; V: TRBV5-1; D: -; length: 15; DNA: TGCGCCAGCAGCATCGGCCCAGGGGGGGCCAACGTCCTGACTTTC; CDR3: CASSIGPGGANVLTF
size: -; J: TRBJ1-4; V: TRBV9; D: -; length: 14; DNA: TGTGCCAGCAGCGTAGAGGTCGGGGGTGAAAAACTGTTTTTT; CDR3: CASSVEVGGEKLFF
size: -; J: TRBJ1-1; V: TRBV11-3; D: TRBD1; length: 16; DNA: TGTGCCAGCAGCTCAGGACAGGGGGCTATGAACACTGAAGCTTTCTTT; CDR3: CASSSGQGAMNTEAFF
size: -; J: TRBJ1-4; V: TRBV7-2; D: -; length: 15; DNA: TGTGCCAGCAGCCCCCATACTGCAACTAATGAAAAACTGTTTTTT; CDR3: CASSPHTATNEKLFF
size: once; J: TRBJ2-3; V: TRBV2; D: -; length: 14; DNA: TGTGCCAGCAGTACAGCAGGGCGAACAGATACGCAGTATTTT; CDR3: CASSTAGRTDTQYF
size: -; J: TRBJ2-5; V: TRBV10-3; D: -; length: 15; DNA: TGTGCCATCAGTGAGCCGGGACTTTTACAAGAGACCCAGTACTTC; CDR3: CAISEPGLLQETQYF
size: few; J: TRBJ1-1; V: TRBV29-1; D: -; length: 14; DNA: TGCAGCGGGGGAGGGGCCCCCTTGAACACTGAAGCTTTCTTT; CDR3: CSGGGAPLNTEAFF
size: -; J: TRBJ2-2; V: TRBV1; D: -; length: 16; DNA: TGCACCAGCAGCCAAGGTGTAGCGGGGCACACCGGGGAGCTGTTTTTT; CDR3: CTSSQGVAGHTGELFF
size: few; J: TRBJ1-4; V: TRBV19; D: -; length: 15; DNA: TGTGCCAGTAGTGCGGGCCCGAATCTCGGTGAAAAACTGTTTTTT; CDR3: CASSAGPNLGEKLFF
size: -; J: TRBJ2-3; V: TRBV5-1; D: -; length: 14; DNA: TGCGCCAGCAGCTTGGGTGGGGGCCCAGATACGCAGTATTTT; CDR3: CASSLGGGPDTQYF
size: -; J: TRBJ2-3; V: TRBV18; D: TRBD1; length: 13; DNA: TGTGCCAGCTCATCACGGACAGGGGATACGCAGTATTTT; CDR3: CASSSRTGDTQYF